This record covers a single T cell receptor beta chain. The target antigen is unknown. Per the germline V gene, CDR1 is SGHRS and CDR2 is YFSETQ. V lost 5 bases to trimming and J lost 0 bases; unmatched junction nucleotides: 4. This CDR3 has 14 amino acids. The record originates from a study of cytomegalovirus exposure and HLA in healthy donors. 13 Jbeta primers and 60 Vbeta primers were used for the PCR. Profiling relied on immunoSEQ multiplex PCR, and the TCRdb table lists in-frame clones only, not all of them. The sample includes 100,000 to 150,000 clones, approximately 84% of them seen just once. Study-wide results and caveats: CMV antigen specificity was confirmed in vitro for three CMV-associated chains.

The chain carries TRBV5-1 and TRBJ1-1; 7 bases fit TRBD1. Sequencing was performed on PBMCs. The TCR comes from a young woman in good health and CMV-seronegative. CDR3 in DNA: TGCGCCAGCAGGGGGACAGCAATGAACACTGAAGCTTTCTTT. This gives the protein CASRGTAMNTEAFF. Supplemented by reference TRBV5-1 and TRBJ1-1, the full variable domain reads KAGVTQTPRYLIKTRGQQVTLSCSPISGHRSVSWYQQTPGQGLQFLFEYFSETQRNKGNFPGRFSGRQFSNSRSEMNVSTLELGDSALYLCASRGTAMNTEAFFGQGTRLTVV.